The T cell receptor (beta chain) under discussion was sequenced for a study of early stage breast cancer tumors. Each sample had two DNA replicates, approximately 0.5 ug blood or around 1.6 ug tissue. Clones were read by immunoSEQ multiplex PCR, and TCRdb kept only the in-frame ones, dropping some. The top ten clones hold approximately 7.5% of a sample with approximately 7,900 clones, 62% of them seen once. The J segment lost 3 bases and the V segment lost 3 bases, leaving 7 bases of the junction unmatched. The CDR3 has 15 amino acids. Germline V gene data show CDR1 as SGHNT and CDR2 as YYREEE (reference sequence). Points from the study as a whole: Tumors had about 2.5-fold higher T cell density and higher clonality than adjacent normal breast tissue. Enriched TCRB sequences shared across patients were mostly commonly generated sequences.

As regards this clone: What it binds is unknown.

The sequence was obtained from a person aged 70 to 85 with breast cancer. The chain has TRBV5-4 and TRBJ2-5; 8 bases align to TRBD2. Sequencing input: breast tumor tissue. CDR3 in amino acids: CASSSRRAGEETQYF. The CDR3, as DNA: TGTGCCAGCAGCTCCCGACGAGCGGGGGAAGAGACCCAGTACTTC.